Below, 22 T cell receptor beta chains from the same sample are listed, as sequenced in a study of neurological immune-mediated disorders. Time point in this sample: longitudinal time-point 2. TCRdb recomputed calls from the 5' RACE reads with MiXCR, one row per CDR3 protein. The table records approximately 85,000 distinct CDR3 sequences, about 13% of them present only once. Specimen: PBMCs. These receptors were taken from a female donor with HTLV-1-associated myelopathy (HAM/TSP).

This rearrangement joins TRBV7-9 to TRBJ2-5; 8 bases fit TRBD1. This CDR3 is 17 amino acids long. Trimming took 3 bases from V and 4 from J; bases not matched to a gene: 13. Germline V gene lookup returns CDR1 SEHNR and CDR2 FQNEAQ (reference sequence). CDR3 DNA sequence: TGTGCCAGCAGCTTTGGCGTTGGCAGGGGGCTGTCAGAGACCCAGTACTTC. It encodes CASSFGVGRGLSETQYF.

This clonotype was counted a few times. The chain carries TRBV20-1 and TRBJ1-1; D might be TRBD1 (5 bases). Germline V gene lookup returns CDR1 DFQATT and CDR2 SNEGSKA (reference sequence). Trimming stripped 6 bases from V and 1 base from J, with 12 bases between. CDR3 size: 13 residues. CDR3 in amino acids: CSAPRGGNTEAFF. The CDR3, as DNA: TGCAGTGCCCCTCGTGGGGGGAACACTGAAGCTTTCTTT.

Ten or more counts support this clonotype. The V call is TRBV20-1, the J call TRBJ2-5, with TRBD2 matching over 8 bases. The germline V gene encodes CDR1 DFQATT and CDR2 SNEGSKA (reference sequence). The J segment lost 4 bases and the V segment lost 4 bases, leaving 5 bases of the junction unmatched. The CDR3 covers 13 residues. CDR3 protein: CSAIAGKIETQYF. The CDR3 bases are TGCAGTGCTATAGCGGGAAAGATAGAGACCCAGTACTTC.

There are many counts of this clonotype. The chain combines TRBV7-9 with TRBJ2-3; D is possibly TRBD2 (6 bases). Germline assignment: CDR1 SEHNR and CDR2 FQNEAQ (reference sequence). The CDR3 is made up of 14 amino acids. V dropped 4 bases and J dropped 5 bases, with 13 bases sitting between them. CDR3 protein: CASSSGETGDTQYF. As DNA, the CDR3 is TGTGCCAGCAGCTCGGGGGAGACTGGAGATACGCAGTATTTT.

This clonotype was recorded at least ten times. CDR3 sequence reads: CASSKGVGAGGPSVYEQYF. CDR3 coding DNA: TGTGCCAGCAGCAAAGGGGTTGGGGCGGGGGGGCCGAGTGTCTACGAGCAGTACTTC. The V gene is TRBV7-9, the J gene TRBJ2-7, with 9 bases lining up with TRBD2. The germline V gene has CDR1 SEHNR and CDR2 FQNEAQ (reference sequence). The CDR3 has 19 residues. The V and J ends lost 5 bases and 3 bases, in that order; junction bases with no gene match: 20.

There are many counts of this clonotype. The CDR3 reads CASTEDRNTGELFF. In DNA, the CDR3 is TGTGCCAGCACCGAGGACAGGAACACCGGGGAGCTGTTTTTT. The rearrangement links TRBV6-1 to TRBJ2-2, with D possibly matching TRBD1 (6 bases). V lost 7 bases to trimming and J lost 1 base, with 10 bases between them. Germline V gene sequence: CDR1 MNHNS, CDR2 SASEGT. The CDR3 spans 14 residues.

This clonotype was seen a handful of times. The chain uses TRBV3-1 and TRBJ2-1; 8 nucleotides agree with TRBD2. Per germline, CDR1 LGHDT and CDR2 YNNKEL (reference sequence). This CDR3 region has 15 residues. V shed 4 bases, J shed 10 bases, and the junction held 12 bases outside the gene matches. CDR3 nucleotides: TGTGCCAGCAGCCTAGAGCGGGGGATGGTACGGGAGCAGTTCTTC. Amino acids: CASSLERGMVREQFF.

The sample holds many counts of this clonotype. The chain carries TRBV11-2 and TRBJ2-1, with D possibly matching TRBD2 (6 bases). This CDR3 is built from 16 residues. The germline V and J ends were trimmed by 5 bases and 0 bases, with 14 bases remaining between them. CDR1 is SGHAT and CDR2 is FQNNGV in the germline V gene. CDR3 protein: CASSARGSGSYNEQFF. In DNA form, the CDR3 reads TGTGCCAGCAGCGCCCGGGGGTCTGGCTCCTACAATGAGCAGTTCTTC.

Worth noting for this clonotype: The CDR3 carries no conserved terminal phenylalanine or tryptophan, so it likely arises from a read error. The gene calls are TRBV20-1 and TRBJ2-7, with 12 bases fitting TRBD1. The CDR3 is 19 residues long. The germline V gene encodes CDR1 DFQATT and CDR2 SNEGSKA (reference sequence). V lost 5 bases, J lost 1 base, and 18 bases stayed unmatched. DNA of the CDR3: TGCAGTGCTGCGGGGATCCCGGGACAGGGGGCGCAGGGGTCCTACGAGCAGTACTGC. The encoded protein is CSAAGIPGQGAQGSYEQYC.

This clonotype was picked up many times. Written as DNA, the CDR3 is TGTGCCAGCAGTTATGGTAGCGGGGGTTCCTACGAGCAGTACTTC. It translates to CASSYGSGGSYEQYF. The V gene is TRBV6-5, the J gene TRBJ2-7; 9 nucleotides line up with TRBD2. Germline V lookup: CDR1 MNHEY, CDR2 SVGAGI. V lost 3 bases, J lost 1 base, and 4 bases stayed unmatched. The CDR3 has 15 amino acids.

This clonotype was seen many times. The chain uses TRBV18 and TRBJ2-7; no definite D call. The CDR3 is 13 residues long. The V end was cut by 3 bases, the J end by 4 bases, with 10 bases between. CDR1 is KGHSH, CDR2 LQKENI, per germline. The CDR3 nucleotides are TGTGCCAGCTCACCCCCGGACCATTACGAGCAGTACTTC. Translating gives CASSPPDHYEQYF.

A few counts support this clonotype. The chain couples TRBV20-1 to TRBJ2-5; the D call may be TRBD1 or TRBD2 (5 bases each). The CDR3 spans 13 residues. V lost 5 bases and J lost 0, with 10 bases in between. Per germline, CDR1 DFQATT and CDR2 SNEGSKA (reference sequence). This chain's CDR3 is CSAPGRDQETQYF. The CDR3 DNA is TGCAGTGCTCCGGGACGCGACCAAGAGACCCAGTACTTC.

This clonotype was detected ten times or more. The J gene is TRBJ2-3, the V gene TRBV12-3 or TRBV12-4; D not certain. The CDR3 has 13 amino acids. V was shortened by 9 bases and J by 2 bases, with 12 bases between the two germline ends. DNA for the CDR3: TGTGCCAGTTCCTGGGTAGCCACAGATACGCAGTATTTT. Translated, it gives CASSWVATDTQYF.

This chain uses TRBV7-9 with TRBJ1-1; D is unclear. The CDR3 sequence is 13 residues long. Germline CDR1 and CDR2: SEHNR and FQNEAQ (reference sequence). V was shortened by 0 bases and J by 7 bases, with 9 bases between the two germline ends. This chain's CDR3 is CASSLAREDEAFF. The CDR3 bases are TGTGCCAGCAGCTTAGCCCGGGAAGATGAAGCTTTCTTT.

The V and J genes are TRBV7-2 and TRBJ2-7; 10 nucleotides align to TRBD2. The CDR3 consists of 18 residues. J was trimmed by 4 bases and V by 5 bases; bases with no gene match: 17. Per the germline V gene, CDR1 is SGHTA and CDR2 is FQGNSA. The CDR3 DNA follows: TGTGCCAGCAGCCCCTTCGCAGGGAGAGCGGGGGGGCTGTACGAGCAGTACTTC. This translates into CASSPFAGRAGGLYEQYF. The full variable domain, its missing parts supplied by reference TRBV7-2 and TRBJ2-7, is GAGVSQSPSNKVTEKGKDVELRCDPISGHTALYWYRQSLGQGLEFLIYFQGNSAPDKSGLPSDRFSAERTGGSVSTLTIQRTQQEDSAVYLCASSPFAGRAGGLYEQYFGPGTRLTVT.

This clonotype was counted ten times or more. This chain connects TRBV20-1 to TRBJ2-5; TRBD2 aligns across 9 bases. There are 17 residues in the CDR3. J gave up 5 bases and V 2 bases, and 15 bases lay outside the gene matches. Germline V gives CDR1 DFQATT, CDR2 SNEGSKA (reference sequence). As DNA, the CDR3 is TGCAGTGCTAGACTCCAGCGGGGGGCCGTAATCGGGGAGACCCAGTACTTC. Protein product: CSARLQRGAVIGETQYF.

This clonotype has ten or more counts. The CDR3 here is CASNPFRDQPQHF. The CDR3 nucleotides read TGTGCCAGTAATCCCTTCAGGGATCAGCCCCAGCATTTT. The chain recombines TRBV19 with TRBJ1-5, with D possibly matching TRBD1 (5 bases). V lost 7 bases and J 5 bases, leaving 12 bases between the germline ends. CDR1 is LNHDA, CDR2 SQIVND, per germline (reference sequence). CDR3 size: 13 residues.

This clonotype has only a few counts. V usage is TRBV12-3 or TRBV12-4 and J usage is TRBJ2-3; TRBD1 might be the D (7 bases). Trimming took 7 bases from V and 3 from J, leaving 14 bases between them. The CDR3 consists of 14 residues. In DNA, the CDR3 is TGTGCCAGCAACGAACCAGGGGGGACAGATACGCAGTATTTT. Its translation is CASNEPGGTDTQYF.

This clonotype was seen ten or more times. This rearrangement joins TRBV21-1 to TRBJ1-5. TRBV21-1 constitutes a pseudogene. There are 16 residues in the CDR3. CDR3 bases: TGTGCCAGCAGCGACCCGACAAAGGACGGCAATCAGCCCCAGCATTTT. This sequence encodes CASSDPTKDGNQPQHF.

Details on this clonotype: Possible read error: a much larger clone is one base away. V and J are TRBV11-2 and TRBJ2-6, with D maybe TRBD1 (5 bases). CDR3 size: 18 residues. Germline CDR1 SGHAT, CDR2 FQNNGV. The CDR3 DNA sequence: TGTGCCAGCAGCTTAGAGCGGTTATGGGCCTCTGGGGCCAACATCCTGACTTTC. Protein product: CASSLERLWASGANILTF. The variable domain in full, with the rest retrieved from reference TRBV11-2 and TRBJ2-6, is EAGVAQSPRYKIIEKRQSVAFWCNPISGHATLYWYQQILGQGPKLLIQFQNNGVVDDSQLPKDRFSAERLKGVDSTLKIQPAKLEDSAVYLCASSLERLWASGANILTFGAGSRLTVL.

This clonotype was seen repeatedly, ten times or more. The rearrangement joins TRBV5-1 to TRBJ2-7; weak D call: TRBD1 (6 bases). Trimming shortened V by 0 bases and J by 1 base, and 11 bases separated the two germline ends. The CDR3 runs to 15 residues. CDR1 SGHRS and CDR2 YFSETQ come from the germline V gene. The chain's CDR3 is CASSLEGDPSYEQYF. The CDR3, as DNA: TGCGCCAGCAGCTTGGAGGGGGATCCTTCCTACGAGCAGTACTTC.

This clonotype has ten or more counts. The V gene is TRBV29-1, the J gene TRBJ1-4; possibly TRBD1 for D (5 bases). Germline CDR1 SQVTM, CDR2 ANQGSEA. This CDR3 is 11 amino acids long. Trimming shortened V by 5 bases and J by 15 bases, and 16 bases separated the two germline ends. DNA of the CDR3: TGCAGCGTTTCGGGACGAGGTTGGGTGTTTTTT. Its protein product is CSVSGRGWVFF.